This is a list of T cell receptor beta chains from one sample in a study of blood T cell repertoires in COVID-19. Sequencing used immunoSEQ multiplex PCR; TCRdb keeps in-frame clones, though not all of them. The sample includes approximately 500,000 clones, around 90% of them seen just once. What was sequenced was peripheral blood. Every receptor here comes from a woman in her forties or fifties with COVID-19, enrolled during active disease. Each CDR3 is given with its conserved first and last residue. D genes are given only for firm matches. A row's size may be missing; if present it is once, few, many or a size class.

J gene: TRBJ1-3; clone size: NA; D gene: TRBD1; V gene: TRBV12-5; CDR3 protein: CASGLVRGQGSGNTIYF; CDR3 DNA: TGTGCTAGTGGTTTGGTACGGGGACAGGGCTCTGGAAACACCATATATTTT
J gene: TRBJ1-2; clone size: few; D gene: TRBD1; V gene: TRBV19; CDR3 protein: CASRGHRDSARGYTF; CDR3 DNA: TGTGCCAGTAGGGGGCACCGGGACAGCGCACGGGGCTACACCTTC
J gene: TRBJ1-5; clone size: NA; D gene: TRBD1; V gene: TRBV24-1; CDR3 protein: CATSGGQGPYSNQPQHF; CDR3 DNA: TGTGCCACCAGTGGGGGACAGGGGCCCTATAGCAATCAGCCCCAGCATTTT
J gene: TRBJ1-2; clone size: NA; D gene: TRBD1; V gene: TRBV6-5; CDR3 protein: CASSRTGGLGYTF; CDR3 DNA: TGTGCCAGCTCCCGGACAGGGGGACTTGGCTACACCTTC
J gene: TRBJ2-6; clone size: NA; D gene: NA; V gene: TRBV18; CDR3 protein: CASSPQISAGANVLTF; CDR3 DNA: TGTGCCAGCTCACCACAAATATCAGCTGGGGCCAACGTCCTGACTTTC
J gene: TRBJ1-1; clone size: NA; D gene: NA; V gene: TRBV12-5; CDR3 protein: CASGLVGGAALEAFF; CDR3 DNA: TGTGCTAGTGGTTTGGTTGGAGGGGCAGCCCTTGAAGCTTTCTTT
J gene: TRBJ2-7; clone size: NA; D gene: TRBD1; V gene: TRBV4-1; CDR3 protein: CASSQEGQDFLNEQYF; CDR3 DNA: TGCGCCAGCAGCCAAGAGGGACAGGACTTTCTTAACGAGCAGTACTTC
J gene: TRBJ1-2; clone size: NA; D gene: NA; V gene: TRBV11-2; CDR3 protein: CASSLEGHLYGYTF; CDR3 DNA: TGTGCCAGCAGCTTAGAGGGACACCTCTATGGCTACACCTTC
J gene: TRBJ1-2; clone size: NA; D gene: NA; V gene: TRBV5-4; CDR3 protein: CASSLATGFRGGYTF; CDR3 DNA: TGTGCCAGCAGCTTGGCCACAGGATTTAGGGGTGGCTACACCTTC
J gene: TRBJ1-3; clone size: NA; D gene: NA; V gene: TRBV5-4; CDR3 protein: CASSLGQRNTIYF; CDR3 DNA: TGTGCCAGCAGCTTGGGGCAGAGAAACACCATATATTTT
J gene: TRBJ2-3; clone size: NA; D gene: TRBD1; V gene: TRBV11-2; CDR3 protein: CASSRDRVGDTQYF; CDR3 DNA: TGTGCCAGCAGCCGGGACAGGGTTGGCGATACGCAGTATTTT
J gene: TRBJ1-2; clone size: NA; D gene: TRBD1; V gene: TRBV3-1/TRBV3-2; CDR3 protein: CAAGNRGGGYTF; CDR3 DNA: TGTGCCGCAGGGAACAGGGGAGGAGGCTACACCTTC
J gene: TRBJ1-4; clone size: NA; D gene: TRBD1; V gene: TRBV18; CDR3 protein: CASSDRGLSNEKLFF; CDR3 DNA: TGTGCCAGCTCGGACAGGGGGCTATCAAATGAAAAACTGTTTTTT
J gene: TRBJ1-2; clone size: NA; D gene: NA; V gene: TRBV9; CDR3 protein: CASSEDSNYGYTF; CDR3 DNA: TGTGCCAGCAGCGAGGACAGTAACTATGGCTACACCTTC
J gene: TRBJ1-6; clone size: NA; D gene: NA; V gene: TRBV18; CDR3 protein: CASSPEGSSYNSPLHF; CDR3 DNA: TGTGCCAGCTCACCGGAGGGTAGCTCCTATAATTCACCCCTCCACTTT
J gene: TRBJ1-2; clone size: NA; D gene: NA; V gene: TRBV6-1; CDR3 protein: CASSERWSASYGYTF; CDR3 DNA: TGTGCCAGCAGTGAACGCTGGTCCGCCAGCTATGGCTACACCTTC
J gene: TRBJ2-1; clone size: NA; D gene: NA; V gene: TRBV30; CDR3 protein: CAWSSGNEQFF; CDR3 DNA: TGTGCCTGGAGTTCGGGGAATGAGCAGTTCTTC
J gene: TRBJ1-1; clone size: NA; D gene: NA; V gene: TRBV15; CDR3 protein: CATSYAGEAFF; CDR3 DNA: TGTGCCACCAGCTACGCAGGGGAAGCTTTCTTT
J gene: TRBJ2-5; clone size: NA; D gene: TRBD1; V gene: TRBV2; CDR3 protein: CASRGDREETQYF; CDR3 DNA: TGTGCCAGCAGGGGTGACAGGGAAGAGACCCAGTACTTC
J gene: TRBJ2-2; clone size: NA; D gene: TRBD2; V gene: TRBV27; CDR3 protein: CASSSGTSGGGELFF; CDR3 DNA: TGTGCCAGCAGTTCCGGGACTAGCGGGGGCGGGGAGCTGTTTTTT
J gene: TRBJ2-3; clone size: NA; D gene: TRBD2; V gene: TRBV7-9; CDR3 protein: CASSPSTSGGDTDTQYF; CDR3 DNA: TGTGCCAGCAGCCCGTCGACTAGCGGGGGGGACACAGATACGCAGTATTTT
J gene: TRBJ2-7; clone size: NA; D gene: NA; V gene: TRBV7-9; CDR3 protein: CASSAGARGYEQYF; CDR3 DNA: TGTGCCAGCAGCGCGGGGGCCCGTGGCTACGAGCAGTACTTC
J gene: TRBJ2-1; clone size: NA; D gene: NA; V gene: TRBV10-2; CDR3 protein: CAAAGAVSSYNEQFF; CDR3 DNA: TGCGCCGCCGCGGGGGCGGTCAGCTCCTACAATGAGCAGTTCTTC
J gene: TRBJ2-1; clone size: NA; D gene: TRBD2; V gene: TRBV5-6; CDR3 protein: CASSSLISGGAPYNEQFF; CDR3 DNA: TGTGCCAGCAGCTCCCTGATCAGCGGGGGGGCCCCCTACAATGAGCAGTTCTTC
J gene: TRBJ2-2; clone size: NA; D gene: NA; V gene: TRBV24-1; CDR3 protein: CATSDFRAGGTGELFF; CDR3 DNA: TGTGCCACCAGTGATTTTAGGGCAGGGGGGACCGGGGAGCTGTTTTTT
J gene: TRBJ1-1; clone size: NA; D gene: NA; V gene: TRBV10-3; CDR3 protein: CAISEAGKSPTAMNTEAFF; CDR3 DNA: TGTGCCATCAGTGAGGCAGGGAAGAGTCCCACCGCCATGAACACTGAAGCTTTCTTT
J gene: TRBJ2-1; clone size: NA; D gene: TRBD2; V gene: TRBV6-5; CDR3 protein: CASSRRAREVDQFF; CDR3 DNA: TGTGCCAGCAGTCGTCGAGCGCGGGAGGTGGACCAGTTCTTC
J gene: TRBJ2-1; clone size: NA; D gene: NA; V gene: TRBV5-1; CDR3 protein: CASSSGGLAFMEQFF; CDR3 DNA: TGCGCCAGCAGCTCCGGGGGACTCGCTTTTATGGAGCAGTTCTTC
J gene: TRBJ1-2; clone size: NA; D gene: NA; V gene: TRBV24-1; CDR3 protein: CATRSQGSGGYTF; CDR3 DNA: TGTGCCACCAGATCACAGGGCTCGGGAGGCTACACCTTC
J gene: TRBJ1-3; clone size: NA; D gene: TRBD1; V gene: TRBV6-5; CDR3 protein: CASSFGTGLSGNTIYF; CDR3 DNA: TGTGCCAGCAGTTTCGGGACAGGCCTCTCTGGAAACACCATATATTTT
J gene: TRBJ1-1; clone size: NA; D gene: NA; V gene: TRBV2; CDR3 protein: CASSGGEGTRTEAFF; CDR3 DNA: TGTGCCAGCAGTGGGGGGGAAGGTACGAGGACTGAAGCTTTCTTT
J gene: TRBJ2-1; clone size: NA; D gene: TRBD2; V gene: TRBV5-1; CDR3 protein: CARGLADFYNEQFF; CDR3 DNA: TGCGCCAGAGGACTAGCGGATTTTTACAATGAGCAGTTCTTC
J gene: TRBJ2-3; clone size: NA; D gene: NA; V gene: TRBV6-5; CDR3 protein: CASRLTGSPGDTQYF; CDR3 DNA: TGTGCCAGCAGACTCACAGGTTCTCCAGGAGATACGCAGTATTTT
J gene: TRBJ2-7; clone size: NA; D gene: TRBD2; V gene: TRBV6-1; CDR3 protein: CASSENGLAGGPYYEQYF; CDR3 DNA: TGTGCCAGCAGTGAAAACGGACTAGCGGGGGGGCCTTATTACGAGCAGTACTTC
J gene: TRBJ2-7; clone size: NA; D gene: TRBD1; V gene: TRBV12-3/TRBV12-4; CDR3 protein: CASSLDRDYEQYF; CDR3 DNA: TGTGCCAGCAGTTTGGACAGGGACTACGAGCAGTACTTC
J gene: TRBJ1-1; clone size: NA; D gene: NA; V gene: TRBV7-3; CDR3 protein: CASSLSAVSNTEAFF; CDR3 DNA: TGTGCCAGCAGCTTATCCGCGGTTTCGAACACTGAAGCTTTCTTT
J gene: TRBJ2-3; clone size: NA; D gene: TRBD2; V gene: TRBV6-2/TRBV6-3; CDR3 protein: CASSYSRAGRGDTQYF; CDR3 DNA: TGTGCCAGCAGTTACTCGAGAGCGGGGAGGGGAGATACGCAGTATTTT
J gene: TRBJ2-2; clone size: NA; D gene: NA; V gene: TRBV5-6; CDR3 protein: CASSLVRNTGELFF; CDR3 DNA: TGTGCCAGCAGCTTGGTCAGGAACACCGGGGAGCTGTTTTTT
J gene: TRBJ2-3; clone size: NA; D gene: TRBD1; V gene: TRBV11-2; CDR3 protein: CASSYGRGQGLVTDTQYF; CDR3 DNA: TGTGCCAGCAGCTATGGTAGGGGGCAGGGTTTAGTCACAGATACGCAGTATTTT
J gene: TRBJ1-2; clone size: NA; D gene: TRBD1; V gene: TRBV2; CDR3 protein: CASSDTGGWGYTF; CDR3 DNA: TGTGCCAGCAGTGATACAGGGGGCTGGGGCTACACCTTC
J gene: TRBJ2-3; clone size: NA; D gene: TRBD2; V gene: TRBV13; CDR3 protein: CASSARTSGGGYTDTQYF; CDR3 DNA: TGTGCCAGCAGCGCCCGGACTAGCGGGGGGGGTTACACAGATACGCAGTATTTT
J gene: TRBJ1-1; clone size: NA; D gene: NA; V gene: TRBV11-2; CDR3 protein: CASSGLTEAFF; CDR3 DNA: TGTGCCAGCAGCGGACTTACTGAAGCTTTCTTT
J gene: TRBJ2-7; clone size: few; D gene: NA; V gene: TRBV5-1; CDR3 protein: CASSLAPPAASSYEQYF; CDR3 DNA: TGCGCCAGCAGCTTGGCTCCCCCGGCGGCTAGCTCCTACGAGCAGTACTTC
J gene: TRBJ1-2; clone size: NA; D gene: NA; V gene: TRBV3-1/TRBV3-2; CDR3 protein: CASSNRDHGYTF; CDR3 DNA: TGTGCCAGCAGCAACAGGGACCATGGCTACACCTTC
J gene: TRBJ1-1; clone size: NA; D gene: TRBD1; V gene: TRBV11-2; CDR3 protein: CASSVGTGTEAFF; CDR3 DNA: TGTGCCAGCAGCGTTGGGACAGGTACTGAAGCTTTCTTT
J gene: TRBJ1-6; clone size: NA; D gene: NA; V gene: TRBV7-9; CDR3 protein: CASGGTENSPLHF; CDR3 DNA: TGTGCCAGCGGGGGGACTGAGAATTCACCCCTCCACTTT
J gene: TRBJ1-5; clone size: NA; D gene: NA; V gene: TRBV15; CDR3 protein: CATSRVGQPQHF; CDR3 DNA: TGTGCCACCAGCAGAGTTGGGCAGCCTCAGCATTTT
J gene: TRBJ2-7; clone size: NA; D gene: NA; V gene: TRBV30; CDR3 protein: CAWSVYSRPYEQYF; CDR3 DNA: TGTGCCTGGAGTGTATATTCCAGGCCCTACGAGCAGTACTTC
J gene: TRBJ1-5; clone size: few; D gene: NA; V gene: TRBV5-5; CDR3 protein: CASSLDRDISNQPQHF; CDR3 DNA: TGTGCCAGCAGCTTGGATCGGGATATCAGCAATCAGCCCCAGCATTTT
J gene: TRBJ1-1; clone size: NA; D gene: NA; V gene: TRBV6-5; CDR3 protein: CASSKGLSAGTEAFF; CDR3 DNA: TGTGCCAGCAGTAAGGGACTGTCGGCGGGAACTGAAGCTTTCTTT
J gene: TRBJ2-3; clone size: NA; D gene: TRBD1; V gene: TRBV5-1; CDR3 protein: CASSPQTGWDTDTQYF; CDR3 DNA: TGCGCCAGCAGCCCCCAGACAGGGTGGGACACAGATACGCAGTATTTT
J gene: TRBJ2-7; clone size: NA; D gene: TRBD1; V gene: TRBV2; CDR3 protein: CASSHPPPRQGDEQYF; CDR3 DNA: TGTGCCAGCAGTCATCCCCCCCCTAGACAGGGCGACGAGCAGTACTTC
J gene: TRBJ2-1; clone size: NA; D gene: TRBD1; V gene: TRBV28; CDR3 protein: CASSLTQGAGRNEQFF; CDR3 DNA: TGTGCCAGCAGTTTGACGCAGGGGGCAGGAAGAAATGAGCAGTTCTTC
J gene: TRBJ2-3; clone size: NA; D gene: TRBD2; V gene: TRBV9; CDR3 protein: CASSVSVAGTTTDTQYF; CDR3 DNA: TGTGCCAGCAGCGTATCCGTAGCGGGGACCACCACAGATACGCAGTATTTT
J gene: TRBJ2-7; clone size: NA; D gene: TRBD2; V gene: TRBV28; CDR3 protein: CASSKLAGAYEQYF; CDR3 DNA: TGTGCCAGCAGCAAACTAGCGGGGGCCTACGAGCAGTACTTC